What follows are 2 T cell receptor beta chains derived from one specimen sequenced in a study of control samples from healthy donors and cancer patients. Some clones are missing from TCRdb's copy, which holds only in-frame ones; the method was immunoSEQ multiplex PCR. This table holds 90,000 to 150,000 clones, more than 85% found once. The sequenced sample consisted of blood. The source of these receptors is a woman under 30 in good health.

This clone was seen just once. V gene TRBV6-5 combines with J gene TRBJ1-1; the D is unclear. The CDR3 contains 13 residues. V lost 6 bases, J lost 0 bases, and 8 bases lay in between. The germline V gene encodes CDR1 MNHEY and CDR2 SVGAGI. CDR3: CASRMTVNTEAFF. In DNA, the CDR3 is TGTGCCAGCAGAATGACTGTGAACACTGAAGCTTTCTTT.

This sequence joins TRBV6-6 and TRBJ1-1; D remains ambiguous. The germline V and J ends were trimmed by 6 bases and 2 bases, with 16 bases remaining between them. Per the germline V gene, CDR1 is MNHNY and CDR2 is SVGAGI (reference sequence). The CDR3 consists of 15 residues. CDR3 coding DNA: TGTGCCAGCAGCGGGATATCGAGTGCCAACACTGAAGCTTTCTTT. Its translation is CASSGISSANTEAFF.